These 13 T cell receptor beta chains originate from one sample sequenced in a study of blood T cells in healthy people across ages. It was with a sample-barcoded 5' primer and a J-beta primer mix that a second PCR of about 7 to 12 cycles was run. TCRdb reprocessed the 5' RACE reads with MiXCR, giving one entry per CDR3 protein. The table lists fewer than 1.5 million distinct CDR3 sequences, about 40% of them singletons. Material: blood. The receptors here all came from a woman in her late teens or twenties in good health.

The V and J genes are TRBV19 and TRBJ2-7; 13 bases map to TRBD2. Germline loops: CDR1 LNHDA, CDR2 SQIVND (reference sequence). This CDR3 has 16 amino acids. V was pared by 5 bases and J by 3 bases, with 7 bases of the junction left unmatched. CDR3 nucleotides: TGTGCCAGTAGTTCGGGGACTAGCGGGACCGGCTACGAGCAGTACTTC. As protein: CASSSGTSGTGYEQYF.

This CDR3 reads CASSLDRGQYF. CDR3 nucleotide sequence: TGCGCCAGCAGCTTGGACAGGGGACAGTATTTT. The chain has TRBV5-1 and TRBJ2-3; the match to TRBD1 covers 7 bases. The germline V gene has CDR1 SGHRS and CDR2 YFSETQ. The CDR3 is made up of 11 amino acids. J gave up 12 bases and V 0 bases, and 1 base lay outside the gene matches.

This clonotype was seen a few times. The rearrangement links TRBV7-2 to TRBJ2-7; D call uncertain. Germline CDR1 reads SGHTA; CDR2 reads FQGNSA. The CDR3 is 15 amino acids. Trimming removed 5 bases from V and 1 base from J, with 15 bases in between. This chain's CDR3 is CASSLVQTVSYEQYF. The CDR3 coding sequence is TGTGCCAGCAGCCTCGTGCAGACGGTTTCCTACGAGCAGTACTTC.

The genes are TRBV20-1 and TRBJ2-5; possibly TRBD1 or TRBD2 for D (6 bases each). The tail of the sequence fits TRBJ2-7 better, so the J call may be wrong. The CDR3 totals 13 residues. Germline-derived CDR1 and CDR2 are DFQATT and SNEGSKA (reference sequence). The CDR3 sequence is CSARGGQYDEQYF. The DNA of the CDR3 is TGCAGTGCTAGGGGGGGCCAATATGACGAGCAGTACTTC.

This chain uses TRBV29-1 with TRBJ2-1; D gene ambiguous. This CDR3 is 11 amino acids long. In germline, CDR1 is SQVTM, CDR2 ANQGSEA. V lost 7 bases and J 10 bases, leaving 14 bases between the germline ends. CDR3 sequence reads: CSASNLWEQFF. CDR3 in DNA: TGCAGCGCCTCCAACCTTTGGGAGCAGTTCTTC.

V usage is TRBV4-1 and J usage is TRBJ2-7; D might be TRBD1 or TRBD2, each matching 7 bases. The CDR3 loop spans 17 amino acids. Germline V CDR1 and CDR2: MGHRA, YSYEKL. V lost 1 base and J lost 1, with 17 bases in between. CDR3 protein: CASSQGLGRGGSYEQYF. The CDR3 coding sequence is TGCGCCAGCAGCCAAGGGCTCGGCAGGGGGGGTTCCTACGAGCAGTACTTC.

This clonotype was seen more than once but under ten times. The V call is TRBV7-7, the J call TRBJ2-3; possibly TRBD2 for D (6 bases). The CDR3 has 12 amino acids. Trimming stripped 5 bases from V and 9 bases from J, with 12 bases between. Germline-derived CDR1 and CDR2 are SSHAT and FNYEAQ (reference sequence). The CDR3 coding sequence is TGTGCCAGCAGCCCGGACGGGGGAACGCAGTATTTT. This sequence encodes CASSPDGGTQYF.

The chain combines TRBV5-1 with TRBJ1-2; D not resolved. Deletions cut 0 bases from V and 3 bases from J, with 12 bases between. CDR3 size: 15 residues. The V gene's germline CDR1 is SGHRS and CDR2 YFSETQ. The CDR3 nucleotides are TGCGCCAGCAGCTTGGGCGCGACCTCTGACTATGGCTACACCTTC. It is translated as CASSLGATSDYGYTF.

CDR3 DNA sequence: TGCGCCAGCAGCTTGGCCGATATGAATGAGCAGTTCTTC. It is translated as CASSLADMNEQFF. The chain combines TRBV5-1 with TRBJ2-1; D gene unclear. The CDR3 is 13 residues long. The V gene's germline CDR1 is SGHRS and CDR2 YFSETQ. Trimming removed 0 bases at V and 7 bases at J, with 8 bases between. The complete variable domain, with remaining parts taken from reference TRBV5-1 and TRBJ2-1, reads KAGVTQTPRYLIKTRGQQVTLSCSPISGHRSVSWYQQTPGQGLQFLFEYFSETQRNKGNFPGRFSGRQFSNSRSEMNVSTLELGDSALYLCASSLADMNEQFFGPGTRLTVL.

The V gene is TRBV20-1, the J gene TRBJ2-5, with TRBD2 identical over 10 bases. The J call may be wrong; the DNA end is better matched by TRBJ2-7. Germline assignment: CDR1 DFQATT and CDR2 SNEGSKA (reference sequence). This CDR3 comprises 15 residues. This CDR3 is CSAREPLAGGGEQYF. CDR3 sequence (DNA): TGCAGTGCTAGAGAGCCTTTAGCGGGGGGCGGCGAGCAGTACTTC.

This clonotype appeared a few times. The chain employs TRBV5-1 and TRBJ1-5, with D unresolved. V lost 1 base, J lost 8 bases, and 13 bases lay in between. Looked up from germline, CDR1 is SGHRS and CDR2 is YFSETQ. This CDR3 contains 14 residues. CDR3 amino acids: CASSLIPGLKPQHF. The CDR3 bases are TGCGCCAGCAGCTTGATCCCGGGATTGAAGCCCCAGCATTTT.

The chain carries TRBV7-9 and TRBJ1-2, with TRBD1 as a possible D gene (5 bases). V was pared by 5 bases and J by 9 bases, with 13 bases between. CDR1 is SEHNR and CDR2 is FQNEAQ in the germline V gene (reference sequence). The CDR3 loop spans 12 amino acids. CDR3 coding DNA: TGTGCCAGCAGCACTCAGGGTGGGAGCTACACCTTC. Protein: CASSTQGGSYTF.

This clonotype was seen only a few times. This chain uses TRBV9 with TRBJ2-5; a weak D match, TRBD2 (5 bases). Germline loops: CDR1 SGDLS, CDR2 YYNGEE. The CDR3 is made up of 14 amino acids. V gave up 4 bases and J gave up 7 bases, with 17 bases separating them. Here the CDR3 DNA reads TGTGCCAGCAGCCCCCTGAACGGGGTCGGGACCCAGTACTTC. Protein: CASSPLNGVGTQYF.